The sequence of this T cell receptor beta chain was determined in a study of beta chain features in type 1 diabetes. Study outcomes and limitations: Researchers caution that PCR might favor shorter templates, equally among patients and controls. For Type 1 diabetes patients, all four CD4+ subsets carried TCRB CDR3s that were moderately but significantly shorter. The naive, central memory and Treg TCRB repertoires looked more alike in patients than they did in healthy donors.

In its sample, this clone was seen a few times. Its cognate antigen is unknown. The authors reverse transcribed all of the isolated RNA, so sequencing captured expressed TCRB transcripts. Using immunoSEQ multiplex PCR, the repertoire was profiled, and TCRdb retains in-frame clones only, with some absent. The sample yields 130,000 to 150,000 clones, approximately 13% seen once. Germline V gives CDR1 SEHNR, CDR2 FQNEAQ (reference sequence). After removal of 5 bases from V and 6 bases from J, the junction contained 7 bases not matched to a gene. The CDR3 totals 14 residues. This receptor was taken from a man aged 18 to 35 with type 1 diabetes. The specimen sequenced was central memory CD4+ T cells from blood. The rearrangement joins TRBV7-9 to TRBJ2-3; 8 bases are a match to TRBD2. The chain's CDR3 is CASSVSGGSDTQYF. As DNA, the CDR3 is TGTGCCAGCAGCGTATCGGGAGGGTCCGATACGCAGTATTTT.